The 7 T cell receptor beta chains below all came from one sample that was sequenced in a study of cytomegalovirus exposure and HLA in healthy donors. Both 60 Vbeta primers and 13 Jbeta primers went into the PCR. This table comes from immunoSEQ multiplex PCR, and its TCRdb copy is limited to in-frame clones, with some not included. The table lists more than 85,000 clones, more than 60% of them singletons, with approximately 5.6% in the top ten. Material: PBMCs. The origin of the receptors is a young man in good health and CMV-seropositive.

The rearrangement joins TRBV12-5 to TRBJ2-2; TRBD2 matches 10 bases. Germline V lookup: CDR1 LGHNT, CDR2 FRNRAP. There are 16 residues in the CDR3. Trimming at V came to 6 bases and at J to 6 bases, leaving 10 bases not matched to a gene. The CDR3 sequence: CASGPTAGGQAGELFF. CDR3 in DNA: TGTGCTAGTGGCCCAACAGCGGGGGGGCAGGCCGGGGAGCTGTTTTTT.

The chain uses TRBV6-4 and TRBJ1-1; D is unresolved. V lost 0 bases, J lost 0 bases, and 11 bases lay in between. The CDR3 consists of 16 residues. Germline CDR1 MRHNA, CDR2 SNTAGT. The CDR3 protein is CASSDSESTLNTEAFF. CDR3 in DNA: TGTGCCAGCAGTGACTCCGAGTCGACTTTGAACACTGAAGCTTTCTTT.

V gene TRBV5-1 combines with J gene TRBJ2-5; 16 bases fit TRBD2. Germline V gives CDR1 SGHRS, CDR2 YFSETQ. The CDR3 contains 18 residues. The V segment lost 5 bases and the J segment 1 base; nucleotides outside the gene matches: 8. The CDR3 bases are TGCGCCAGCAGTTACGGGACTAGCGGGGGGGAGCCCCAAGAGACCCAGTACTTC. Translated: CASSYGTSGGEPQETQYF.

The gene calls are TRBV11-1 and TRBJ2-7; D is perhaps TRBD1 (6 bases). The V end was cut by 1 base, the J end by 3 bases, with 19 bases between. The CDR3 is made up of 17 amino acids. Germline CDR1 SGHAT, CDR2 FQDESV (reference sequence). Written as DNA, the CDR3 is TGTGCCAGCAGCTTAGATGGGGCAGGGGATGTCTTCTACGAGCAGTACTTC. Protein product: CASSLDGAGDVFYEQYF.

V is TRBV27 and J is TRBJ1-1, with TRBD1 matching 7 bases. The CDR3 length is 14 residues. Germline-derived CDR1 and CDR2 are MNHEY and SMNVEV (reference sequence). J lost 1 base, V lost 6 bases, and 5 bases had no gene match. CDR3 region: CASRPGGRNTEAFF. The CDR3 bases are TGTGCCAGCAGGCCAGGGGGGAGGAACACTGAAGCTTTCTTT.

CDR3 region: CASSRPGRQETQYF. CDR3 DNA sequence: TGCGCCAGCAGCCGGCCTGGGCGACAAGAGACCCAGTACTTC. J is TRBJ2-5 and V is TRBV5-1; D remains ambiguous. Per germline, CDR1 SGHRS and CDR2 YFSETQ. CDR3 length: 14 residues. The V and J ends lost 4 bases and 2 bases respectively, with 12 bases between them.

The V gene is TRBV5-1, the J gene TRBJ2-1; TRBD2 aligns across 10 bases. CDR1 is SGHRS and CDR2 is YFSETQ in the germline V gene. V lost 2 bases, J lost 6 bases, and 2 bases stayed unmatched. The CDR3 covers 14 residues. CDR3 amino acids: CASSFSGGANEQFF. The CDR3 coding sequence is TGCGCCAGCAGCTTCAGCGGGGGGGCCAATGAGCAGTTCTTC.